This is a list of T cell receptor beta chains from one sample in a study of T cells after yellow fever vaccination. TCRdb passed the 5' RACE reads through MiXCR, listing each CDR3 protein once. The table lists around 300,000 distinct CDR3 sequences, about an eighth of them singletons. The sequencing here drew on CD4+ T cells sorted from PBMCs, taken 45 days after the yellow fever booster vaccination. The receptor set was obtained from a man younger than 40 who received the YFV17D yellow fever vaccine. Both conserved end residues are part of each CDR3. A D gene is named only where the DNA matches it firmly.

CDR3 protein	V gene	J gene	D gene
CASSPGGTGTDTQYF	TRBV12-3/TRBV12-4	TRBJ2-3	NA
CASRRDRDSPGEAFF	TRBV5-4	TRBJ1-1	TRBD1
CATLTSGTDTQYF	TRBV10-3	TRBJ2-3	TRBD2
CASTTSLGSTGELFF	TRBV12-3/TRBV12-4	TRBJ2-2	NA
CASSFGPGNSETQYF	TRBV7-3	TRBJ2-5	NA
CASSVLGGTDTQYF	TRBV5-1	TRBJ2-3	NA
CASSLEGTGHSEQFF	TRBV7-9	TRBJ2-1	TRBD1
CASSPGTVNTQYF	TRBV27	TRBJ2-3	TRBD1
CASSLEERQPQHF	TRBV7-2	TRBJ1-5	NA
CASGFNFRTGELFF	TRBV12-5	TRBJ2-2	NA
CATSTGTSGRTHTQYF	TRBV15	TRBJ2-3	TRBD2
CASSLPSTRAFF	TRBV7-2	TRBJ1-1	NA
CASSQRQGAPLEQYF	TRBV7-2	TRBJ2-7	TRBD1
CASGPPQSREAFF	TRBV28	TRBJ1-1	NA
CSVGLTSDTQYF	TRBV29-1	TRBJ2-3	NA
CASSPGPMNTEAFF	TRBV7-2	TRBJ1-1	NA
CASSYRRSGAGGDTQYF	TRBV6-5	TRBJ2-3	TRBD2
CASSELLIQYF	TRBV2	TRBJ2-4	NA
CSAISGMGTGELFF	TRBV20-1	TRBJ2-2	TRBD2
CAITSSRDFEGYTF	TRBV10-3	TRBJ1-2	NA
CASSYWTSGTDNEQFF	TRBV6-2/TRBV6-3	TRBJ2-1	TRBD2
CASGGRGNAGELFF	TRBV3-1	TRBJ2-2	TRBD2
CASSFNAGGTGELFF	TRBV7-2	TRBJ2-2	TRBD2
CSVGGVESDTQYF	TRBV29-1	TRBJ2-3	NA
CSAATGRDTQYF	TRBV20-1	TRBJ2-3	TRBD1
CASSPSNSYEQYF	TRBV18	TRBJ2-7	NA
CASSGPDRAGYTF	TRBV18	TRBJ1-2	TRBD1
CSADRLAGANEQYF	TRBV20-1	TRBJ2-7	TRBD2